A selection of T cell receptor beta chains follows, all from one sample in a study of shared clonotypes between healthy human individuals. TCRdb keeps only in-frame clones here, not all; method: immunoSEQ multiplex PCR. The table shows 520,000 or so clones, with 60% to 85% occurring only once. The specimen sequenced was PBMCs. These receptors originate from a woman in her thirties or forties in good health. Some clones in this sample may be carry-over from other donors' samples. The CDR3 runs from the conserved cysteine through the conserved F or W. The D gene is left open where the match is weak.

j_gene | d_gene | v_gene | CDR3aa
TRBJ1-2 | . | TRBV7-2 | CASSPDINYGYTF
TRBJ2-7 | . | TRBV15 | CATSRGGDSYEQYF
TRBJ2-5 | . | TRBV7-9 | CASSGQGGETETQYF
TRBJ2-7 | . | TRBV1 | CTSSPDRPAYEQYF
TRBJ2-3 | TRBD2 | TRBV11-2 | CASSLGGSGRNTQYF
TRBJ1-2 | TRBD1 | TRBV6-5 | CASRQPGQGLTGYTF
TRBJ1-1 | . | TRBV18 | CASSPWDGSGTEAFF
TRBJ2-1 | . | TRBV11-2 | CASSRGALAEKDEQFF
TRBJ2-7 | TRBD2 | TRBV25-1 | CASSVFLAGNYEQYF
TRBJ2-5 | . | TRBV6-1 | CASSEGPTARETQYF
TRBJ2-3 | TRBD2 | TRBV6-1 | CASSETTSPSTDTQYF
TRBJ2-5 | TRBD2 | TRBV7-2 | CASTRGLAGGGATQYF
TRBJ2-3 | . | TRBV14 | CASSQDALAVTQYF
TRBJ1-1 | . | TRBV2 | CASSEALRRDPNTEAFF
TRBJ2-7 | TRBD2 | TRBV9 | CASSVAPSGRNEQYF
TRBJ2-4 | . | TRBV15 | CATSSSPPLAKNIQYF
TRBJ2-7 | . | TRBV6-1 | CASSEGAYEQYF
TRBJ1-5 | TRBD1 | TRBV19 | CASSPGQRNQPQHF
TRBJ2-5 | TRBD2 | TRBV4-1 | CASSQVSTFGLAGGLLQETQYF
TRBJ1-3 | . | TRBV7-9 | CASSQTSGNTIYF
TRBJ2-5 | . | TRBV7-3 | CASSLMGRVYQETQYF
TRBJ1-1 | . | TRBV7-9 | CASSGDPGSAFF